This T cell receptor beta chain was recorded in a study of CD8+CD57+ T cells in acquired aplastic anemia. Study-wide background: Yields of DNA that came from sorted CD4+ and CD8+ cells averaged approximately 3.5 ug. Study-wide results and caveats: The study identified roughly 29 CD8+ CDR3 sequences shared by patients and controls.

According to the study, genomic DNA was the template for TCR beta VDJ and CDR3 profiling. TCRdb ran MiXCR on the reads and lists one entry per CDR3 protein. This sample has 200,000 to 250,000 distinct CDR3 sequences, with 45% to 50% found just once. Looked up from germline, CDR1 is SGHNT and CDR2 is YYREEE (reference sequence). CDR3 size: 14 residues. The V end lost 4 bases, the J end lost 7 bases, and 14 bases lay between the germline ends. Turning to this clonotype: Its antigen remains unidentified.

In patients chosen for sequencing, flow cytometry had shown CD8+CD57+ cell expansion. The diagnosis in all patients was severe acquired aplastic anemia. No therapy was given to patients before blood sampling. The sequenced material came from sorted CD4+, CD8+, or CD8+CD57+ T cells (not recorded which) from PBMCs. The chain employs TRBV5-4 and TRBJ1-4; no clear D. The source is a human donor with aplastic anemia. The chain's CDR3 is CASSVPGYSEKLFF. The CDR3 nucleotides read TGTGCCAGCAGCGTCCCGGGCTATAGTGAAAAACTGTTTTTT.